This TCR beta chain comes out of a study of blood T cell repertoires in COVID-19 (dated by TCRdb to 2020 to 2022). About the full investigation: Samples covering the acute and convalescent phases of COVID-19 were provided by collaborators in the United States, Italy and Spain. The material from the prospective study consisted of cDNA or gDNA derived from T cells, B-cell-depleted T cells, or PBMCs. Deeply sampled blood TCRbeta repertoires from subjects exposed to, actively infected with, or recovered from COVID-19 were included in the dataset. A freely available public database, intended as a resource for researchers studying the immune response to SARS-CoV-2, is where the repertoires were released. Samples came from the ongoing ImmuneRACE study (first 160 participants) plus 1,254 subjects from 6 global collaborators. A de-identified subject ID, COVID-19 status, age in years and sex were almost always included in the sample metadata. Where available, HLA class I and class II types were taken from metadata supplied by the sample provider and were not determined by assay-based typing.

TCRbeta CDR3 regions were amplified from genomic DNA using the immunoSEQ Assay, a bias-controlled multiplex PCR. Per the authors' processing: The number of nucleated cells in each sample was estimated from the amplification of reference gene primers within the assay. To quantify the absolute abundance of each unique TCRbeta CDR3 rearrangement, sequence reads were collapsed and filtered. Productive Simpson clonality was computed per sample as the square root of Simpson's diversity index over productive rearrangements. Held by TCRdb, this immuneACCESS table contains in-frame sequences only and omits some clones. Under half of the omission traces to an unresolved V gene where checked; the cause of the rest is unknown. That table is the source of V, J and clone size, and D and trimming were worked out from the DNA. This sample is represented by 150,000 to 200,000 clones; 75% to 90% of them were singletons. Under 13% of the sample belongs to the ten largest clones.

The collaborating institutions used their own protocols to collect whole blood in K2EDTA tubes. For TCRbeta analysis, collaborator samples were shipped as frozen whole blood, as isolated PBMCs, or as DNA extracted from either sample type. A note on this clone: Its antigen remains undetermined. No quality values exist for individual bases; no much larger clone is one base distant.

The germline V end is reduced by 6 bases and the J end by 3 bases; junction bases left unmatched: 4. From a lookup of the germline V gene (reference sequence), CDR1 and CDR2 are LNHDA and SQIVND. The CDR3 measures 15 amino acids from cysteine to phenylalanine. The DNA shown is the 45-base CDR3, in frame from base 1. Overall results and qualifications from the work: Clinical and demographic metadata were provided uncurated, with the amount varying by source and participant.

The TCR originated in a human donor in a cohort sampled during active COVID-19. Sequenced input: peripheral blood. The sequence joins TRBV19 to TRBJ2-1, with 11 bases matching TRBD2. The DNA is as follows: TGTGCCAGTAGAAAACTAGCGGGAGACTACAATGAGCAGTTCTTC. It is translated as CASRKLAGDYNEQFF.